This T cell receptor beta chain was observed in a study of blood T cells in healthy people across ages. Study-level information: The capture of about one barcoded beta molecule per two T cells was achieved by template switching. Study-level points and caveats: TCR beta diversity correlated strongly with naive T cell percentage. One million T cells yielded diversity estimates that were considered underestimates.

Germline values: CDR1 SGHVS, CDR2 FNYEAQ. This CDR3 contains 22 residues. The sample holds one count of this clonotype. Its specificity is not known. The junction differs from germline at one of its ends, possibly a read error. A second about 7 to 12 cycle PCR used barcoded and J-beta primers. TCRdb reprocessed the 5' RACE reads via MiXCR and lists one record per CDR3 protein. The table includes hundreds of thousands of distinct CDR3 sequences, roughly half detected once. Sequences were obtained from blood. The receptor was isolated from a woman older than 75 in good health. The V call is TRBV7-6, the J call TRBJ2-1; TRBD1 might be the D (10 bases). In nucleotides, the CDR3 is TGTGCCAGCAGTTTAGATTTGTCGGGACAGGGGTCGACTAGCGGCTTCGCAGATGAGCAGTTCTTC. It encodes CASSLDLSGQGSTSGFADEQFF.